Following are 26 T cell receptor beta chains from one sample sequenced in a study of cytomegalovirus exposure and HLA in healthy donors. The PCR made use of 60 Vbeta and 13 Jbeta primers. Produced via immunoSEQ multiplex PCR; TCRdb's table is partial and in-frame only. The profile covers 150,000 to 200,000 clones, with about 79% appearing a single time and 1.5% to 2% taken by the ten largest. Sequencing was done on a sample of PBMCs. These receptors originate from a young man in good health and CMV-seronegative.

The genes are TRBV7-6 and TRBJ2-2, with D perhaps TRBD2 (6 bases). Trimming left V 0 bases short and J 2 bases short, with 13 bases between. This CDR3 is built from 17 residues. In germline, CDR1 is SGHVS, CDR2 FNYEAQ. The CDR3 reads CASSLAMAGTNTGELFF. As DNA, the CDR3 is TGTGCCAGCAGCTTAGCGATGGCAGGGACTAACACCGGGGAGCTGTTTTTT.

The sample holds a few counts of this clone. The sample carries other DNA sequences with the same CDR3. This chain joins TRBV19 and TRBJ2-3; TRBD1 aligns across 8 bases. Trimming removed 2 bases from V and 3 bases from J; junction bases left unmatched: 4. This CDR3 is 15 amino acids long. Looked up from germline, CDR1 is LNHDA and CDR2 is SQIVND (reference sequence). The CDR3 loop reads CASSIRQGRTDTQYF. In DNA form, the CDR3 reads TGTGCCAGTAGTATAAGACAGGGGAGGACAGATACGCAGTATTTT. The variable domain in full, completed from reference TRBV19 and TRBJ2-3, reads DGGITQSPKYLFRKEGQNVTLSCEQNLNHDAMYWYRQDPGQGLRLIYYSQIVNDFQKGDIAEGYSVSREKKESFPLTVTSAQKNPTAFYLCASSIRQGRTDTQYFGPGTRLTVL.

This clone occurred a few times. The chain joins TRBV28 to TRBJ2-7, with TRBD2 matching over 9 bases. CDR3 size: 13 residues. Germline values: CDR1 MDHEN, CDR2 SYDVKM. With 8 bases clipped from V and 2 bases from J, the junction kept 4 bases outside the gene matches. The CDR3 here is CASCSGGPYEQYF. The CDR3 nucleotides are TGTGCCAGCTGTAGCGGGGGCCCCTACGAGCAGTACTTC.

The chain recombines TRBV19 with TRBJ2-1; 12 bases match TRBD2. Per the germline V gene, CDR1 is LNHDA and CDR2 is SQIVND (reference sequence). V shed 0 bases, J shed 7 bases, and the junction held 13 bases outside the gene matches. The CDR3 sequence is 19 residues long. The DNA for the CDR3 is TGTGCCAGTAGTATAGAAGCACTAGCGGGAGGAAGACTGGGGAATGAGCAGTTCTTC. Protein sequence: CASSIEALAGGRLGNEQFF.

V is TRBV29-1 and J is TRBJ1-2; 7 bases are shared with TRBD1. V lost 5 bases to trimming and J lost 4 bases; unmatched junction nucleotides: 10. The V gene's germline CDR1 is SQVTM and CDR2 ANQGSEA. The CDR3 has 14 residues. The chain's CDR3 is CSVQLRDSGYGYTF. DNA for the CDR3: TGCAGCGTTCAACTCCGGGACAGCGGCTATGGCTACACCTTC.

About this clone itself: A much larger clone is a single base away; this may be a read error. DNA for the CDR3: TGTGCCAGCAGTATACAGGGGAACACTGAAGCTTTCTTT. It codes for CASSIQGNTEAFF. The chain combines TRBV7-3 with TRBJ1-1, with a tentative D call TRBD1 (6 bases). This CDR3 region has 13 residues. V lost 6 bases to trimming and J lost 1 base, with 9 bases between them. Germline V lookup: CDR1 SGHTA, CDR2 FQGTGA.

The chain links TRBV20-1 to TRBJ1-2; D is perhaps TRBD1 (5 bases). This CDR3 spans 11 amino acids. Germline lookup yields CDR1 DFQATT and CDR2 SNEGSKA (reference sequence). Trimming left V 7 bases short and J 4 bases short, with 10 bases between. CDR3 sequence reads: CSVDSFYGYTF. Here the CDR3 DNA reads TGCAGTGTTGACAGTTTCTATGGCTACACCTTC.

V usage is TRBV6-4 and J usage is TRBJ2-3, with D uncertain. The CDR3 length is 14 residues. Germline CDR1 and CDR2: MRHNA and SNTAGT. The V gene lost 4 bases and the J gene lost 2 bases, with 10 bases spanning the gap. CDR3 nucleotides: TGTGCCAGCAGTGGAGGCGGCCCCACAGATACGCAGTATTTT. This sequence encodes CASSGGGPTDTQYF.

CDR3 sequence reads: CAIVAGLGNEQFF. In DNA form, the CDR3 reads TGTGCCATTGTAGCGGGACTTGGGAATGAGCAGTTCTTC. V gene TRBV10-3 combines with J gene TRBJ2-1; 8 nucleotides match TRBD2. Germline CDR1 ENHRY, CDR2 SYGVKD. Losses at the gene ends were 9 bases for V and 7 bases for J; bases not matched to a gene: 8. This CDR3 has 13 amino acids.

The CDR3 DNA reads TGCGCCAGCAGCCGAGCTAGCGGGATAGACACCGGGGAGCTGTTTTTT. Its protein product is CASSRASGIDTGELFF. The rearrangement links TRBV4-1 to TRBJ2-2, with 9 positions matching TRBD2. The CDR3 loop spans 16 amino acids. CDR1 MGHRA and CDR2 YSYEKL come from the germline V gene. The junction had 6 bases not matched to a gene; V was cut back by 4 bases and J by 3 bases.

This chain's CDR3 is CASSQESRLLGYTF. Here the CDR3 DNA reads TGTGCCAGCAGCCAAGAATCCAGGCTCCTAGGCTACACCTTC. V is TRBV14 and J is TRBJ1-2, with D uncertain. The CDR3 runs 14 residues. Germline CDR1 is SGHDN and CDR2 is FVKESK. With 0 bases removed from V and 8 bases from J, the gap between germline ends came to 13 bases. Together with reference TRBV14 and TRBJ1-2, the CDR3 gives the full variable domain: EAGVTQFPSHSVIEKGQTVTLRCDPISGHDNLYWYRRVMGKEIKFLLHFVKESKQDESGMPNNRFLAERTGGTYSTLKVQPAELEDSGVYFCASSQESRLLGYTFGSGTRLTVV.

V usage is TRBV7-9 and J usage is TRBJ1-2; no clear D. The CDR3 is 14 amino acids. The V gene's germline CDR1 is SEHNR and CDR2 FQNEAQ (reference sequence). Deletions cut 2 bases from V and 5 bases from J, with 12 bases between. In nucleotides, the CDR3 is TGTGCCAGCAGCTTATGGCAGTCGAGGTATGGCTACACCTTC. Translation: CASSLWQSRYGYTF.

The chain couples TRBV6-1 to TRBJ1-5, with 9 bases fitting TRBD1. CDR1 is MNHNS and CDR2 is SASEGT in the germline V gene. V was clipped by 6 bases and J by 3 bases; unmatched bases: 9. The CDR3 contains 16 residues. The CDR3, as DNA: TGTGCCAGCAGAGAAACACAGGGGGCGTTCAATCAGCCCCAGCATTTT. Encoded protein: CASRETQGAFNQPQHF.

Remarks on this clone: The junction differs from germline at one of its ends, possibly a read error. The chain recombines TRBV7-7 with TRBJ2-5; TRBD2 aligns across 7 bases. Germline loops: CDR1 SSHAT, CDR2 FNYEAQ (reference sequence). The CDR3 is 15 residues long. This chain's CDR3 is CASSSASGSQETQYF. The CDR3 nucleotides are TGTGCTAGCAGCTCAGCTAGCGGAAGTCAAGAGACCCAGTACTTC.

This rearrangement joins TRBV5-1 to TRBJ1-5; 10 bases are shared with TRBD1. Germline trimming cut 10 bases from V and 7 bases from J; bases unmatched to any gene: 14. Germline V gene lookup returns CDR1 SGHRS and CDR2 YFSETQ. The CDR3 is 15 amino acids. CDR3 in amino acids: CARTGTGESGQPQHF. The CDR3 DNA is TGCGCCCGAACCGGGACAGGGGAGTCCGGACAGCCCCAGCATTTT.

The chain combines TRBV19 with TRBJ1-1, with D tentatively TRBD1 (5 bases). Trimming pared 7 bases from V and 2 bases from J, leaving 14 bases between. Germline V gene data show CDR1 as LNHDA and CDR2 as SQIVND (reference sequence). The CDR3 contains 14 residues. In DNA, the CDR3 is TGTGCCAGTAAGAGGAAGACAGAAAACACTGAAGCTTTCTTT. Amino acid sequence: CASKRKTENTEAFF.

The chain has TRBV27 and TRBJ2-1; D may be TRBD2 (6 bases). The CDR3 is 15 residues long. Trimming pared 4 bases from V and 10 bases from J, leaving 20 bases between. The V gene's germline CDR1 is MNHEY and CDR2 SMNVEV (reference sequence). The CDR3 bases are TGTGCCAGCAGTTACCTCGGGTCGCGGGACGAGGAGCAGTTCTTC. This gives the protein CASSYLGSRDEEQFF.

V is TRBV30 and J is TRBJ2-3; D is uncertain. The CDR3 has 14 residues. Germline CDR1 and CDR2: GTSNPN and SVGIG (reference sequence). Trimming pared 2 bases from V and 1 base from J, leaving 10 bases between. The CDR3 loop is CAWSPLVGTDTQYF. Here the CDR3 DNA reads TGTGCCTGGAGTCCGCTAGTCGGCACAGATACGCAGTATTTT.

This rearrangement joins TRBV7-3 to TRBJ1-6; D not resolved. The CDR3 runs to 14 residues. V was clipped by 2 bases and J by 10 bases, with 12 bases between them. Germline V CDR1 and CDR2: SGHTA, FQGTGA. The CDR3 sequence is CASSLEGAGSPLHF. The CDR3 coding sequence is TGTGCCAGCAGCTTAGAGGGCGCGGGGTCACCCCTCCACTTT. Filled out from reference TRBV7-3 and TRBJ1-6, the complete variable domain reads GAGVSQTPSNKVTEKGKYVELRCDPISGHTALYWYRQSLGQGPEFLIYFQGTGAADDSGLPNDRFFAVRPEGSVSTLKIQRTERGDSAVYLCASSLEGAGSPLHFGNGTRLTVT.

The chain uses TRBV5-6 and TRBJ1-4, with 7 bases aligning to TRBD1. The CDR3 loop spans 14 amino acids. The V segment lost 3 bases and the J segment 4 bases; nucleotides outside the gene matches: 3. Germline V gene data show CDR1 as SGHDT and CDR2 as YYEEEE. CDR3 in amino acids: CASSSRDSNEKLFF. The CDR3 DNA reads as TGTGCCAGCAGCTCCCGGGACAGTAATGAAAAACTGTTTTTT. The full variable domain, with the rest looked up from reference TRBV5-6 and TRBJ1-4, is DAGVTQSPTHLIKTRGQQVTLRCSPKSGHDTVSWYQQALGQGPQFIFQYYEEEERQRGNFPDRFSGHQFPNYSSELNVNALLLGDSALYLCASSSRDSNEKLFFGSGTQLSVL.

J is TRBJ1-2 and V is TRBV28; 8 bases line up with TRBD1. The junction had 8 bases not matched to a gene; V was cut back by 7 bases and J by 7 bases. The CDR3 runs to 13 residues. Per the germline V gene, CDR1 is MDHEN and CDR2 is SYDVKM. The CDR3 nucleotides read TGTGCCAGCACCCAGGACAGGGCAGGTGGCTACACCTTC. Protein sequence: CASTQDRAGGYTF.

This clone occurred once. V usage is TRBV6-5 and J usage is TRBJ1-6; weak D call: TRBD1 (6 bases). V was pared by 0 bases and J by 7 bases, with 13 bases between. The CDR3 has 16 amino acids. The germline V gene encodes CDR1 MNHEY and CDR2 SVGAGI. The CDR3 nucleotides read TGTGCCAGCAGTTACTCGAGCACAGGGTGGAATTCACCCCTCCACTTT. Translated: CASSYSSTGWNSPLHF.

The chain carries TRBV28 and TRBJ2-5; D is undetermined. Per germline, CDR1 MDHEN and CDR2 SYDVKM. The CDR3 length is 12 residues. V was trimmed by 4 bases and J by 2 bases, leaving 5 bases between them. CDR3 nucleotide sequence: TGTGCCAGCAGTTCCGTTCAAGAGACCCAGTACTTC. Its protein is CASSSVQETQYF.

V usage is TRBV13 and J usage is TRBJ2-7; D gene uncertain. The germline V gene has CDR1 PRHDT and CDR2 FYEKMQ (reference sequence). This CDR3 spans 14 amino acids. The ends were cut back, 7 bases at V and 3 bases at J, with 16 bases in the middle. Written as DNA, the CDR3 is TGTGCCAGCATCCCTAAAAGCCGTTACTACGAGCAGTACTTC. It is translated as CASIPKSRYYEQYF.

The chain employs TRBV7-2 and TRBJ1-5; 7 bases map to TRBD1. CDR3 length: 14 amino acids. The V gene's germline CDR1 is SGHTA and CDR2 FQGNSA. The V and J ends lost 5 bases and 8 bases, in that order; junction bases with no gene match: 9. CDR3: CASSPRGTDKPQHF. In DNA form, the CDR3 reads TGTGCCAGCAGCCCCCGCGGGACAGATAAGCCCCAGCATTTT.

The V gene is TRBV4-1, the J gene TRBJ1-2, with D maybe TRBD1 (6 bases). The V gene lost 1 base and the J gene lost 3 bases, with 15 bases spanning the gap. From germline, CDR1 is MGHRA and CDR2 YSYEKL. The CDR3 totals 16 residues. The CDR3 bases are TGCGCCAGCAGCCAAGGTCAGGACAGAGGTTACTATGGCTACACCTTC. It is translated as CASSQGQDRGYYGYTF.